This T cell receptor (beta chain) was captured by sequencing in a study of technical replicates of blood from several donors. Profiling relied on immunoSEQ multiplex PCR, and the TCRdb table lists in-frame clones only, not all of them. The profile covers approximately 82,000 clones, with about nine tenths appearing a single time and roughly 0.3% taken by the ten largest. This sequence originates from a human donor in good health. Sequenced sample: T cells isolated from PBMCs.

The CDR3 protein is CASSWTGGTGANVLTF. DNA for the CDR3: TGTGCCAGTAGTTGGACAGGGGGCACTGGGGCCAACGTCCTGACTTTC. This chain uses TRBV19 with TRBJ2-6, with TRBD1 matching 11 bases. Per the germline V gene, CDR1 is LNHDA and CDR2 is SQIVND (reference sequence). The CDR3 totals 16 residues. Losses at the gene ends were 5 bases for V and 2 bases for J; bases not matched to a gene: 2.